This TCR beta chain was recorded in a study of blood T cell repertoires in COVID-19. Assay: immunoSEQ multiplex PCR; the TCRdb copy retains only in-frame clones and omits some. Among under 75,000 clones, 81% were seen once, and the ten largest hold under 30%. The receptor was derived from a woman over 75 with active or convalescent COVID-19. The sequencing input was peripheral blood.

The CDR3 spells CASREQGLSGNTIYF. CDR3 nucleotides: TGTGCCAGCAGAGAGCAGGGTTTAAGTGGAAACACCATATATTTT. The rearrangement joins TRBV2 to TRBJ1-3; D may be TRBD1 (5 bases). The germline V gene has CDR1 SNHLY and CDR2 FYNNEI. V shed 6 bases and J shed 3 bases, with 15 bases lying between them. There are 15 residues in the CDR3.